The subject of this entry is one TCR beta chain. Antigen unknown. Unique molecular identifiers had been added to the TCR beta cDNA libraries. The yield from roughly 1 to 10 million T cells was roughly 0.5 million cDNA molecules in total. Via MiXCR, TCRdb re-called the PCR reads, giving one row per CDR3 protein. The data hold around 500,000 distinct CDR3 sequences, with roughly 34% observed a single time. CDR3 length: 15 residues. Trimming shortened V by 4 bases and J by 2 bases, and 12 bases separated the two germline ends. Looked up from germline, CDR1 is SGHNT and CDR2 is YENEEA. The sample comes from a study of post-analysis software for immune sequencing data. On the study more broadly: Both relapsing-remitting and secondary progressive multiple sclerosis featured among the disease courses, as did progressive-relapsing multiple sclerosis. The study, taken as a whole, reports: A significant reduction in normalized Chao1 diversity was observed in multiple sclerosis patients versus controls. Among about 5 TRBV segments more frequent in patients than controls were TRBV5-6, TRBV5-1 and TRBV20-1.

This chain connects TRBV11-3 to TRBJ2-1; possibly TRBD2 for D (6 bases). The sequenced material came from blood. The origin of this receptor is a girl aged 2-17 years with multiple sclerosis. CDR3 in DNA: TGTGCCAGCAGCTCTAACGGGGGAGCCTACAATGAGCAGTTCTTC. Translated, it gives CASSSNGGAYNEQFF. The variable domain in full, with the rest retrieved from reference TRBV11-3 and TRBJ2-1, is EAGVVQSPRYKIIEKKQPVAFWCNPISGHNTLYWYLQNLGQGPELLIRYENEEAVDDSQLPKDRFSAERLKGVDSTLKIQPAELGDSAVYLCASSSNGGAYNEQFFGPGTRLTVL.